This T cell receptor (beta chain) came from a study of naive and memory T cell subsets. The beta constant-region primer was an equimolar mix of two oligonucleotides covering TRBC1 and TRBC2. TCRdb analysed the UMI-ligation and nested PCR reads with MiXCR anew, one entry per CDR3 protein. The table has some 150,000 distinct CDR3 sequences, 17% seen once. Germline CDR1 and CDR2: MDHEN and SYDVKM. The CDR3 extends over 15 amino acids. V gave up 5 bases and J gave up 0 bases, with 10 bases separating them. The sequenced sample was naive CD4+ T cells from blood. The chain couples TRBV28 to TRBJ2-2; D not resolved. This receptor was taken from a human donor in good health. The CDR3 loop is CASSPEATNTGELFF. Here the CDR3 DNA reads TGTGCCAGCAGTCCCGAGGCCACGAACACCGGGGAGCTGTTTTTT. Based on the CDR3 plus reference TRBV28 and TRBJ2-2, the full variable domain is DVKVTQSSRYLVKRTGEKVFLECVQDMDHENMFWYRQDPGLGLRLIYFSYDVKMKEKGDIPEGYSVSREKKERFSLILESASTNQTSMYLCASSPEATNTGELFFGEGSRLTVL.